This TCR beta chain was profiled in a study of regulatory T cells in long-lasting Graves disease. Study background: The antithyroid drugs taken by newly diagnosed Graves' patients had been used for under 3 months.

Time point noted: newly diagnosed GD, antithyroid drugs for less than 3 months. Researchers made the TCR library from RNA that was extracted from PBMCs. The TCR beta library used iRepertoire HTBI primers with Arm-PCR amplification of CDR3. In the original processing: Across samples, more than 55 TRBV and about 15 TRBJ segments were found. MiXCR, run by TCRdb on the multiplex PCR reads, gives a single entry per CDR3 protein. These V and J calls derive from TCRdb rather than the authors' analysis. The table records roughly 530,000 distinct CDR3 sequences, roughly 16% of them present only once. V shed 6 bases and J shed 0 bases, with 15 bases lying between them. This CDR3 spans 17 amino acids. CDR1 is SNHLY and CDR2 is FYNNEI in the germline V gene. This sample also belongs to another study, concerning T cells in Graves' hyperthyroidism and ophthalmopathy. From that report: The HTBI primer set served for first-round RT-PCR of the TCR CDR3. Using 13 V-J features, a model discriminated ophthalmopathy from stable hyperthyroidism.

The input for sequencing was peripheral blood mononuclear cells (PBMCs), taken at new diagnosis, from a patient treated with antithyroid drugs. The source is a woman aged 40-60 years with Graves disease. The V and J genes are TRBV2 and TRBJ2-6; D may be TRBD1 (5 bases). The CDR3, as DNA: TGTGCCAGCAGCCATTCAGGGCTGACCTCTGGGGCCAACGTCCTGACTTTC. This encodes CASSHSGLTSGANVLTF. The whole variable domain, filled in from reference TRBV2 and TRBJ2-6, reads EPEVTQTPSHQVTQMGQEVILRCVPISNHLYFYWYRQILGQKVEFLVSFYNNEISEKSEIFDDQFSVERPDGSNFTLKIRSTKLEDSAMYFCASSHSGLTSGANVLTFGAGSRLTVL.